A single sample is the source of the 30 T cell receptor beta chains below, sequenced in a study of post-analysis software for immune sequencing data. Study findings and constraints: TRBV5-6, TRBV5-1 and TRBV20-1 belonged to a set of roughly five TRBV segments that were more frequent in patients than controls.

Their target antigens are unknown. Each TCR beta cDNA library carried unique molecular identifiers. TCRdb fed the PCR reads into MiXCR, producing one record per CDR3 protein. This repertoire shows about 770,000 distinct CDR3 sequences, under 60% found once; its top ten account for roughly 4.9%. Sequenced: blood. The receptors here all came from a girl aged 5 to 17 with multiple sclerosis.

The chain links TRBV4-1 to TRBJ2-3; 8 bases line up with TRBD1. The CDR3 runs to 16 residues. The ends lost 2 bases at V and 2 bases at J; junction bases unmatched: 6. The germline gives CDR1 MGHRA, CDR2 YSYEKL. CDR3 sequence (DNA): TGCGCCAGCAGCCAACTTGACAGGGGCAACACAGATACGCAGTATTTT. It codes for CASSQLDRGNTDTQYF.

CDR3 sequence (DNA): TGCAGTGCTAGAGATTACTTAGGGGGTGATCAGCCCCAGCATTTT. It translates to CSARDYLGGDQPQHF. The chain joins TRBV20-1 to TRBJ1-5; D possibly corresponds to TRBD1 (6 bases). Looked up from germline, CDR1 is DFQATT and CDR2 is SNEGSKA (reference sequence). With 0 bases removed from V and 5 bases from J, the gap between germline ends came to 14 bases. The CDR3 runs 15 residues.

J is TRBJ2-7 and V is TRBV20-1; D is unclear. The CDR3 extends over 14 amino acids. CDR1 and CDR2 from the germline V gene are DFQATT and SNEGSKA (reference sequence). V lost 0 bases and J 1 base, leaving 10 bases between the germline ends. The CDR3 DNA reads as TGCAGTGCTAGAGATCCCTACGTATCCTACGAGCAGTACTTC. As protein: CSARDPYVSYEQYF.

This chain joins TRBV5-5 and TRBJ2-7; 7 bases are shared with TRBD1. V gave up 4 bases and J gave up 3 bases; unmatched junction bases: 7. The CDR3 is 14 amino acids. From germline, CDR1 is SGHKS and CDR2 YYEKEE (reference sequence). The CDR3 spells CASSPTGTVYEQYF. As DNA, the CDR3 is TGTGCCAGCAGCCCGACCGGGACAGTCTACGAGCAGTACTTC.

The chain employs TRBV28 and TRBJ2-7, with D unclear. Germline CDR1 MDHEN, CDR2 SYDVKM. Trimming took 3 bases from V and 3 from J, leaving 9 bases between them. The CDR3 is 13 residues long. CDR3 sequence: CASSFPHYYEQYF. In DNA form, the CDR3 reads TGTGCCAGCAGTTTCCCCCACTACTACGAGCAGTACTTC.

This clonotype was counted a few times. The chain links TRBV20-1 to TRBJ2-3; D gene uncertain. V dropped 5 bases and J dropped 2 bases, with 11 bases sitting between them. Germline loops: CDR1 DFQATT, CDR2 SNEGSKA (reference sequence). CDR3 length equals 13 residues. The CDR3, as DNA: TGCAGTGCTCACCCTATTATCACAGATACGCAGTATTTT. Amino acid sequence: CSAHPIITDTQYF.

Notes on this clonotype: The junction shows a germline mismatch at one end, possibly a read error. The chain employs TRBV7-9 and TRBJ1-2, with 7 bases that match TRBD1. The CDR3 is 13 amino acids. Germline CDR1 is SEHNR and CDR2 is FQNEAQ (reference sequence). In DNA, the CDR3 is TGTACCAGCAGTCCACAGGGGAACTATGGCTACACCTTC. Translating it yields CTSSPQGNYGYTF.

This clonotype was seen a handful of times. The V call is TRBV20-1, the J call TRBJ2-1; 12 bases fit TRBD2. The CDR3 contains 16 residues. The V gene's germline CDR1 is DFQATT and CDR2 SNEGSKA (reference sequence). J was trimmed by 8 bases and V by 0 bases; bases with no gene match: 8. The CDR3 nucleotides read TGCAGTGCTAGAGATGCTAGCGGGAGGGCCGGCGATGAGCAGTTCTTC. Encoded protein: CSARDASGRAGDEQFF.

This clonotype appeared a single time. The rearrangement links TRBV6-6 to TRBJ1-5, with 11 bases fitting TRBD1. With V trimmed by 2 bases and J by 6 bases, 3 bases remained unmatched. The CDR3 extends over 15 amino acids. The germline CDR1 and CDR2 sequences are MNHNY and SVGAGI (reference sequence). The CDR3 protein is CASSYVGQGGQPQHF. The CDR3 nucleotides are TGTGCCAGCAGTTACGTGGGACAGGGGGGTCAGCCCCAGCATTTT.

A few counts support this clonotype. The rearrangement joins TRBV5-1 to TRBJ2-1; TRBD1 matches at 11 bases. Germline trimming cut 5 bases from V and 7 bases from J; bases unmatched to any gene: 8. The CDR3 is 15 amino acids. Germline V gives CDR1 SGHRS, CDR2 YFSETQ. The CDR3 region has the DNA TGCGCCAGCAGGCATGGACAGGGGGCGCGGAATGAGCAGTTCTTC. This encodes CASRHGQGARNEQFF.

This chain links TRBV20-1 with TRBJ1-2; 9 bases fit TRBD1. Germline assignment: CDR1 DFQATT and CDR2 SNEGSKA (reference sequence). The junction had 8 bases not matched to a gene; V was cut back by 6 bases and J by 6 bases. This CDR3 is 13 amino acids long. The CDR3, as DNA: TGCAGTGCGACACAGGGGGCGCAGGATGGCTACACCTTC. This translates into CSATQGAQDGYTF.

This clonotype was picked up one time. The J gene is TRBJ2-1, the V gene TRBV12-3 or TRBV12-4; D gene unclear. There are 17 residues in the CDR3. The ends were cut back, 5 bases at V and 5 bases at J, with 22 bases in the middle. The DNA of the CDR3 is TGTGCCAGCAGTCCCGACACCTGGGTAGGCACGCACAATGAGCAGTTCTTC. It yields the protein CASSPDTWVGTHNEQFF.

The chain recombines TRBV20-1 with TRBJ1-5, with TRBD1 matching 11 bases. Germline CDR1 and CDR2: DFQATT and SNEGSKA (reference sequence). The trim removed 6 bases at V and 4 bases at J, leaving 5 bases unmatched. The CDR3 consists of 14 residues. As DNA, the CDR3 is TGCAGTGCCCAGGGGACAGGGGGGAATCAGCCCCAGCATTTT. Protein sequence: CSAQGTGGNQPQHF.

The chain links TRBV12-3 or TRBV12-4 to TRBJ1-2; 8 bases line up with TRBD1. CDR3 length equals 15 residues. The J segment lost 3 bases and the V segment lost 6 bases, leaving 9 bases of the junction unmatched. The chain's CDR3 is CASSTFPGGHYGYTF. For the CDR3, the DNA is TGTGCCAGCAGCACCTTCCCAGGGGGCCACTATGGCTACACCTTC.

V gene TRBV29-1 combines with J gene TRBJ2-7; a possible D gene is TRBD2 (5 bases). V was pared by 5 bases and J by 3 bases, with 17 bases between. Germline lookup yields CDR1 SQVTM and CDR2 ANQGSEA. The CDR3 sequence is 14 residues long. The CDR3 DNA is TGCAGCGTTTACCAGCCCGCGGAGGACTACGAGCAGTACTTC. This sequence encodes CSVYQPAEDYEQYF.

The chain recombines TRBV29-1 with TRBJ2-5; D not resolved. The end of the DNA is better explained by TRBJ2-7, so the J call may be wrong. This CDR3 has 12 residues. Germline-derived CDR1 and CDR2 are SQVTM and ANQGSEA. The CDR3 DNA follows: TGCAGCGTTGGGCACACCGCCTACGAGCAGTACTTC. This encodes CSVGHTAYEQYF.

V is TRBV6-1 and J is TRBJ2-7, with D tentatively TRBD1 or TRBD2 (5 bases each). Germline assignment: CDR1 MNHNS and CDR2 SASEGT. CDR3 length equals 14 residues. V was clipped by 5 bases and J by 3 bases, with 14 bases between them. The CDR3 DNA follows: TGTGCCAGCAGTTCTACGGGACCCCTCTACGAGCAGTACTTC. The encoded protein is CASSSTGPLYEQYF.

This clonotype was observed a single time. V is TRBV10-3 and J is TRBJ1-2; D is uncertain. Trimming cost V 2 bases and J 0 bases, with 10 bases left between them. CDR3 size: 15 residues. Germline loops: CDR1 ENHRY, CDR2 SYGVKD. The CDR3 region has the DNA TGTGCCATCAGTGAGGACCACTCGGCTAACTATGGCTACACCTTC. It translates to CAISEDHSANYGYTF.

V is TRBV15 and J is TRBJ2-3; D perhaps matches TRBD2 (6 bases). V was pared by 4 bases and J by 2 bases, with 19 bases between. The CDR3 is 17 amino acids. Germline CDR1 is LNHNV and CDR2 is YYDKDF (reference sequence). As DNA, the CDR3 is TGTGCCACCAGCAACCTAACGATGACGGGAGCCACAGATACGCAGTATTTT. Translated: CATSNLTMTGATDTQYF.

The chain is built from TRBV20-1 and TRBJ2-3, with D perhaps matching TRBD2 (6 bases). CDR3 length: 17 residues. CDR1 and CDR2 (germline): DFQATT, SNEGSKA (reference sequence). V shed 3 bases and J shed 1 base, with 20 bases lying between them. The CDR3, as DNA: TGCAGTGCTAGTGCGAGGCGGGGCGGGTTGGGCACAGATACGCAGTATTTT. It is translated as CSASARRGGLGTDTQYF.

The chain couples TRBV7-2 to TRBJ2-7; TRBD1 matches 8 bases. In germline, CDR1 is SGHTA, CDR2 FQGNSA. This CDR3 is 13 amino acids long. The V segment lost 6 bases and the J segment 0 bases; nucleotides outside the gene matches: 1. The CDR3 loop is CASRQGASYEQYF. DNA for the CDR3: TGTGCCAGCAGGCAGGGGGCCTCCTACGAGCAGTACTTC.

This clonotype was observed a few times. This chain links TRBV10-3 with TRBJ2-1; 7 bases fit TRBD2. CDR1 ENHRY and CDR2 SYGVKD come from the germline V gene. V dropped 6 bases and J dropped 6; count of bases not matched to a gene: 11. The length of the CDR3 is 15 residues. The CDR3 sequence: CAIRRSTSRVNEQFF. The CDR3 DNA reads as TGTGCCATCAGGCGGTCGACTAGCCGGGTCAATGAGCAGTTCTTC.

The rearrangement joins TRBV12-3 or TRBV12-4 to TRBJ1-1; D is uncertain. V dropped 3 bases and J dropped 5 bases, with 4 bases sitting between them. CDR3 length: 11 amino acids. Here the CDR3 DNA reads TGTGCCAGCAGTTTCACAACTGAAGCTTTCTTT. As protein: CASSFTTEAFF.

This clonotype was counted between two and nine times. V is TRBV29-1 and J is TRBJ2-5; D is unclear. The DNA end favors TRBJ2-7, so the J call may be wrong. Germline CDR1 is SQVTM and CDR2 is ANQGSEA. CDR3 length equals 14 residues. The CDR3 sequence is CSVEWLLLRYEQYF. Here the CDR3 DNA reads TGCAGCGTTGAGTGGTTGCTACTAAGGTACGAGCAGTACTTC.

This clonotype was observed a few times. V is TRBV18 and J is TRBJ2-1; the D gene could be TRBD1 or TRBD2 (5 bases each). Trimming stripped 4 bases from V and 1 base from J, with 20 bases between. The CDR3 consists of 18 residues. Germline V gives CDR1 KGHSH, CDR2 LQKENI. DNA of the CDR3: TGTGCCAGCTCACTTCCGACGGGGCCTTGCCAGTCCTACAATGAGCAGTTCTTC. This translates into CASSLPTGPCQSYNEQFF.

Only a few counts were recorded for this clonotype. The J gene is TRBJ2-3, the V gene TRBV20-1; 9 bases line up with TRBD2. Germline CDR1 and CDR2: DFQATT and SNEGSKA (reference sequence). This CDR3 has 15 residues. V was clipped by 3 bases and J by 5 bases; unmatched bases: 9. The CDR3 DNA reads TGCAGTGCTAGGCCGGGACTAGCTAGGGAAGATACGCAGTATTTT. Amino acids: CSARPGLAREDTQYF.

This clonotype was seen at least ten times. The chain has TRBV4-3 and TRBJ1-2; D unclear. The CDR3 covers 15 residues. Germline V gene lookup returns CDR1 LGHNA and CDR2 YSLEER. Trimming stripped 3 bases from V and 8 bases from J, with 19 bases between. The CDR3 sequence: CASSQTDWVGGGYTF. The CDR3 nucleotides are TGCGCCAGCAGCCAGACGGACTGGGTCGGCGGAGGCTACACCTTC.

This clonotype appeared a single time. The rearrangement links TRBV11-1 to TRBJ2-4, with D unresolved. Trimming stripped 8 bases from V and 8 bases from J, with 25 bases between. The CDR3 length is 16 residues. The germline gives CDR1 SGHAT, CDR2 FQDESV (reference sequence). CDR3 protein: CASPQVASPRRDIQYF. In DNA, the CDR3 is TGTGCCAGCCCCCAGGTGGCCTCGCCGCGTCGGGACATTCAGTACTTC.

V gene TRBV5-1 combines with J gene TRBJ2-2; the D is unclear. V was shortened by 5 bases and J by 4 bases, with 15 bases between the two germline ends. The CDR3 is made up of 15 amino acids. Per germline, CDR1 SGHRS and CDR2 YFSETQ. CDR3 sequence (DNA): TGCGCCAGCAGGACCTTGAGGCCTCTCACCGGGGAGCTGTTTTTT. Encoded protein: CASRTLRPLTGELFF.

V is TRBV28 and J is TRBJ2-1, with 10 bases lining up with TRBD1. This CDR3 is 18 amino acids long. The ends lost 1 base at V and 3 bases at J; junction bases unmatched: 9. In germline, CDR1 is MDHEN, CDR2 SYDVKM. CDR3 in amino acids: CASSLSWDRGSHYNEQFF. The CDR3 nucleotides read TGTGCCAGCAGTTTATCATGGGACAGGGGATCGCACTACAATGAGCAGTTCTTC.